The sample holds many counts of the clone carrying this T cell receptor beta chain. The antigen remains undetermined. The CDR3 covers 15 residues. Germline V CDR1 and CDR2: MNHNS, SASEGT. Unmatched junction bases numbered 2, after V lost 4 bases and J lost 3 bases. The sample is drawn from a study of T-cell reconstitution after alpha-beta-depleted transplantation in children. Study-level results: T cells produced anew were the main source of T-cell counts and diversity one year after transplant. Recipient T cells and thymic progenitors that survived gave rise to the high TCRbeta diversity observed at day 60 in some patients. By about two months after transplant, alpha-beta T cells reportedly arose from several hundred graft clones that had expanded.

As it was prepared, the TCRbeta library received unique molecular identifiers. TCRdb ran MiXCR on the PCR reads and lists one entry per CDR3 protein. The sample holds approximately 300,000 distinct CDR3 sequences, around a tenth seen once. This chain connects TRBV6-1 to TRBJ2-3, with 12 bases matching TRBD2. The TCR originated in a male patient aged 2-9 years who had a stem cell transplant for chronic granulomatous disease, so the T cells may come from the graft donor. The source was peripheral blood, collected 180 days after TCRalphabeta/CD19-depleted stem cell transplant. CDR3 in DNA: TGTGCCAGCAGTGGACTAGCGGGGGAAACAGATACGCAGTATTTT. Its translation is CASSGLAGETDTQYF.